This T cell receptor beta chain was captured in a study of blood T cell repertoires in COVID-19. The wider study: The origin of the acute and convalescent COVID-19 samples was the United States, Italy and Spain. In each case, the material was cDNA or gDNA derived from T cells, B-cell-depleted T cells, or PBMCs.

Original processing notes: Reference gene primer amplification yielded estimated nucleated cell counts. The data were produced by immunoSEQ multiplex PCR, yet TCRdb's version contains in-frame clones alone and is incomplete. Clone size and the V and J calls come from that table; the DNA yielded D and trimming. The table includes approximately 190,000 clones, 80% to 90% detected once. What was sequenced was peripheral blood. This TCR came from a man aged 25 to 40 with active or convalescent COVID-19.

The CDR3 spells CASPVGRDRVAGELFF. As DNA, the CDR3 is TGTGCCAGCCCGGTGGGGCGGGACAGGGTGGCCGGGGAGCTGTTTTTT. The chain carries TRBV3-1 (or the pseudogene TRBV3-2) and TRBJ2-2; the match to TRBD1 covers 9 bases. This CDR3 spans 16 amino acids. The germline V gene has CDR1 LGHDT and CDR2 YNNKEL (reference sequence). The junction had 13 bases not matched to a gene; V was cut back by 8 bases and J by 6 bases.